This T cell receptor beta chain appears in the sequencing data of a study of glioma-infiltrating T cells. Findings and limits, study-wide: Non-neoplastic patients had below-expected tissue-blood divergence, while all gliomas exceeded expectation.

As regards this clonotype: What it binds is not known.

The iRepertoire nested amplicon-rescue multiplex PCR amplified TCR alpha and beta CDR3s from RNA. Input was about 85-400 ng of tissue mRNA or PBMC total RNA. Each CDR3 protein gets one entry after TCRdb re-called the multiplex PCR reads with MiXCR. This sample has about 140,000 distinct CDR3 sequences, with roughly two fifths found just once. The CDR3 length is 12 residues. V lost 6 bases and J 0 bases, leaving 6 bases between the germline ends. Germline V gives CDR1 MNHEY, CDR2 SMNVEV (reference sequence). This sequence originates from a human donor with low-grade glioma or glioblastoma, undergoing nonglioma brain surgery, or in good health (not recorded which). The chain carries TRBV27 and TRBJ2-7; D not resolved. Specimen: glioma tissue, nonneoplastic brain tissue, or PBMCs (not recorded which). CDR3 sequence reads: CASRATSYEQYF. In nucleotides, the CDR3 is TGTGCCAGCAGAGCCACCTCCTACGAGCAGTACTTC.